The 29 T cell receptor beta chains in this list originate from one sample, sequenced in a study of cytomegalovirus exposure and HLA in healthy donors. Profiling relied on immunoSEQ multiplex PCR, and the TCRdb table lists in-frame clones only, not all of them. The table lists under 200,000 clones, roughly 90% of them singletons. The sample was PBMCs. The receptors stem from a woman between 25 and 40 years old in good health and CMV-seronegative.

The chain recombines TRBV7-8 with TRBJ1-2; D remains ambiguous. This CDR3 region has 13 residues. Germline V gene data show CDR1 as SGHVS and CDR2 as FQNEAQ. Trimming stripped 2 bases from V and 2 bases from J, with 6 bases between. CDR3 residues: CASSLTANYGYTF. CDR3 sequence (DNA): TGTGCCAGCAGCTTAACAGCGAACTATGGCTACACCTTC.

This rearrangement joins TRBV5-1 to TRBJ2-2; 8 bases agree with TRBD1. With 4 bases clipped from V and 6 bases from J, the junction kept 5 bases outside the gene matches. Germline V gene sequence: CDR1 SGHRS, CDR2 YFSETQ. This CDR3 has 14 amino acids. CDR3 DNA: TGCGCCAGCAGCCAGTCAGGGGGCCCCGGGGAGCTGTTTTTT. Translating gives CASSQSGGPGELFF. Full variable domain (rest looked up from reference TRBV5-1 and TRBJ2-2): KAGVTQTPRYLIKTRGQQVTLSCSPISGHRSVSWYQQTPGQGLQFLFEYFSETQRNKGNFPGRFSGRQFSNSRSEMNVSTLELGDSALYLCASSQSGGPGELFFGEGSRLTVL.

The chain links TRBV7-3 to TRBJ2-3; TRBD2 aligns across 8 bases. From germline, CDR1 is SGHTA and CDR2 FQGTGA. The V and J ends lost 3 bases and 4 bases, in that order; junction bases with no gene match: 9. This CDR3 contains 16 residues. The CDR3 nucleotides read TGTGCCAGCAGCTTCCGTGCCGGGGGGGCGGCAGATACGCAGTATTTT. Translated: CASSFRAGGAADTQYF.

The chain has TRBV28 and TRBJ1-4; a weak D match, TRBD1 (6 bases). The germline CDR1 and CDR2 sequences are MDHEN and SYDVKM. V lost 4 bases and J lost 4, with 16 bases in between. The CDR3 totals 16 residues. The chain's CDR3 is CASSSTRGSLNEKLFF. DNA for the CDR3: TGTGCCAGCAGTTCCACCAGGGGTAGCCTTAATGAAAAACTGTTTTTT.

This sequence joins TRBV19 and TRBJ2-5; 7 bases align to TRBD2. The J segment lost 3 bases and the V segment lost 6 bases, leaving 4 bases of the junction unmatched. CDR3 length: 13 amino acids. Germline assignment: CDR1 LNHDA and CDR2 SQIVND (reference sequence). In DNA form, the CDR3 reads TGTGCCAGTAGGGAGACTAGCAAAGAGACCCAGTACTTC. Residues: CASRETSKETQYF.

The chain uses TRBV6-5 and TRBJ1-2; D possibly corresponds to TRBD1 (6 bases). V was cut by 0 bases and J by 6 bases, with 11 bases left in between. Germline CDR1 reads MNHEY; CDR2 reads SVGAGI. The CDR3 loop spans 14 amino acids. CDR3 DNA sequence: TGTGCCAGCAGTTACTCGTTAACAGGGAATGGCTACACCTTC. Protein sequence: CASSYSLTGNGYTF.

V gene TRBV15 combines with J gene TRBJ2-1; D ambiguous. Per germline, CDR1 LNHNV and CDR2 YYDKDF (reference sequence). Trimming removed 6 bases at V and 0 bases at J, with 18 bases between. CDR3 size: 17 residues. The CDR3 loop is CATSGDKTHYSYNEQFF. The CDR3 DNA sequence: TGTGCCACCAGTGGAGATAAGACGCACTACTCCTACAATGAGCAGTTCTTC.

This chain joins TRBV7-2 and TRBJ2-7, with D possibly being TRBD1 or TRBD2 (6 bases each). CDR1 and CDR2 from the germline V gene are SGHTA and FQGNSA. Deletions cut 4 bases from V and 6 bases from J, with 19 bases between. The CDR3 is made up of 15 amino acids. For the CDR3, the DNA is TGTGCCAGCAGCTGGGGTAGGCCTGGAGGGGGCGAGCAGTACTTC. Its translation is CASSWGRPGGGEQYF.

The rearrangement links TRBV27 to TRBJ2-1; the match to TRBD2 covers 12 bases. The CDR3 extends over 14 amino acids. CDR1 and CDR2 (germline): MNHEY, SMNVEV (reference sequence). Germline trimming cut 7 bases from V and 5 bases from J; bases unmatched to any gene: 3. The DNA for the CDR3 is TGTGCCAGCATTCGACTAGCGGGGGACAATGAGCAGTTCTTC. This translates into CASIRLAGDNEQFF.

The chain combines TRBV4-3 with TRBJ2-1, with no clear D. V dropped 0 bases and J dropped 7 bases, with 13 bases sitting between them. Germline V gene lookup returns CDR1 LGHNA and CDR2 YSLEER. The length of the CDR3 is 15 residues. Here the CDR3 reads CASSQDSGALNEQFF. CDR3 bases: TGCGCCAGCAGCCAAGATTCCGGAGCGCTAAATGAGCAGTTCTTC.

The genes are TRBV7-6 and TRBJ1-5, with TRBD1 as a possible D gene (6 bases). The germline V and J ends were trimmed by 1 base and 9 bases, with 13 bases remaining between them. The CDR3 runs to 14 residues. Per germline, CDR1 SGHVS and CDR2 FNYEAQ. As DNA, the CDR3 is TGTGCCAGCAGCTTAGAATGGGGGGGCGGGCCCCAGCATTTT. Translating it yields CASSLEWGGGPQHF.

The chain has TRBV29-1 and TRBJ2-1; no reliable D call. The germline gives CDR1 SQVTM, CDR2 ANQGSEA. The CDR3 covers 13 residues. V lost 2 bases, J lost 4 bases, and 9 bases lay in between. The CDR3 DNA sequence: TGCAGCGTTGAATTTGCGAGATACAATGAGCAGTTCTTC. Translation gives CSVEFARYNEQFF.

This chain links TRBV19 with TRBJ1-3, with D uncertain. Per the germline V gene, CDR1 is LNHDA and CDR2 is SQIVND (reference sequence). This CDR3 is built from 16 residues. Trimming stripped 6 bases from V and 0 bases from J, with 15 bases between. The CDR3 protein is CASRPQVPSSGNTIYF. Here the CDR3 DNA reads TGTGCCAGTAGACCTCAGGTGCCGAGCTCTGGAAACACCATATATTTT. The full variable domain, in which reference TRBV19 and TRBJ1-3 provide the parts outside the CDR3, is DGGITQSPKYLFRKEGQNVTLSCEQNLNHDAMYWYRQDPGQGLRLIYYSQIVNDFQKGDIAEGYSVSREKKESFPLTVTSAQKNPTAFYLCASRPQVPSSGNTIYFGEGSWLTVV.

This clone was detected a few times. V is TRBV9 and J is TRBJ1-1; 9 bases match TRBD1. The CDR3 has 14 residues. V dropped 3 bases and J dropped 4; count of bases not matched to a gene: 4. Germline assignment: CDR1 SGDLS and CDR2 YYNGEE. CDR3: CASSAGTGRTEAFF. CDR3 in DNA: TGTGCCAGCAGCGCTGGGACAGGGCGCACTGAAGCTTTCTTT.

J is TRBJ2-7 and V is TRBV28; 9 bases align to TRBD1. This CDR3 is built from 14 residues. CDR1 is MDHEN, CDR2 SYDVKM, per germline. V shed 7 bases, J shed 5 bases, and the junction held 9 bases outside the gene matches. CDR3 residues: CASTLGQGGNEQYF. The DNA for the CDR3 is TGTGCCAGCACCCTGGGACAGGGAGGGAACGAGCAGTACTTC.

This clone was observed a few times. This chain connects TRBV9 to TRBJ2-7; 15 positions match TRBD2. The germline V gene has CDR1 SGDLS and CDR2 YYNGEE. The J segment lost 7 bases and the V segment lost 3 bases, leaving 8 bases of the junction unmatched. This CDR3 has 16 amino acids. For the CDR3, the DNA is TGTGCCAGCAGCGCCGGGACTAGCGGGAGGATTGGAGAGCAGTACTTC. Its protein is CASSAGTSGRIGEQYF. Full variable domain (missing parts from reference TRBV9 and TRBJ2-7): DSGVTQTPKHLITATGQRVTLRCSPRSGDLSVYWYQQSLDQGLQFLIQYYNGEERAKGNILERFSAQQFPDLHSELNLSSLELGDSALYFCASSAGTSGRIGEQYFGPGTRLTVT.

V and J are TRBV9 and TRBJ2-3, with 9 bases lining up with TRBD2. V lost 5 bases to trimming and J lost 4 bases; unmatched junction nucleotides: 14. Germline V gene data show CDR1 as SGDLS and CDR2 as YYNGEE. The CDR3 loop spans 17 amino acids. This CDR3 reads CASRHSGGLLLPDTQYF. The CDR3 nucleotides are TGTGCCAGCAGACATAGCGGGGGCTTACTCCTTCCAGATACGCAGTATTTT. Together with reference TRBV9 and TRBJ2-3, the CDR3 gives the full variable domain: DSGVTQTPKHLITATGQRVTLRCSPRSGDLSVYWYQQSLDQGLQFLIQYYNGEERAKGNILERFSAQQFPDLHSELNLSSLELGDSALYFCASRHSGGLLLPDTQYFGPGTRLTVL.

This chain uses TRBV29-1 with TRBJ2-7; D perhaps matches TRBD2 (6 bases). Germline-derived CDR1 and CDR2 are SQVTM and ANQGSEA. The CDR3 runs 13 residues. V dropped 0 bases and J dropped 3 bases, with 9 bases sitting between them. The CDR3 nucleotides are TGCAGCGTTGAAGATTTGGAGGGCTACGAGCAGTACTTC. Protein: CSVEDLEGYEQYF.

The chain couples TRBV15 to TRBJ1-5; D is ambiguous. The CDR3 has 15 residues. V was clipped by 0 bases and J by 0 bases, with 6 bases between them. CDR1 and CDR2 from the germline V gene are LNHNV and YYDKDF (reference sequence). Here the CDR3 reads CATSRESYSNQPQHF. As DNA, the CDR3 is TGTGCCACCAGCAGAGAGTCGTATAGCAATCAGCCCCAGCATTTT.

This clone was found many times. This rearrangement joins TRBV19 to TRBJ1-2; 7 bases are shared with TRBD1. J was trimmed by 4 bases and V by 10 bases; bases with no gene match: 6. CDR1 is LNHDA and CDR2 is SQIVND in the germline V gene (reference sequence). The CDR3 has 12 amino acids. The CDR3 region is CATQEGAYGYTF. Here the CDR3 DNA reads TGTGCCACCCAGGAGGGGGCCTATGGCTACACCTTC.

Only one count was recorded for this clone. V usage is TRBV7-9 and J usage is TRBJ2-7; D might be TRBD1 (6 bases). Germline V gene sequence: CDR1 SEHNR, CDR2 FQNEAQ (reference sequence). The CDR3 spans 13 residues. Trimming cost V 6 bases and J 5 bases, with 14 bases left between them. The CDR3 DNA follows: TGTGCCAGCAGTCTAGTTACAGGGCACGAGCAGTACTTC. Encoded protein: CASSLVTGHEQYF.

The rearrangement links TRBV5-4 to TRBJ2-7, with no clear D. This CDR3 has 13 residues. Between the trimmed V and J ends, which lost 0 bases and 4 bases, there was a span of 8 bases. CDR1 is SGHNT, CDR2 YYREEE, per germline (reference sequence). CDR3 region: CASSLDQQYEQYF. CDR3 DNA sequence: TGTGCCAGCAGCTTGGATCAGCAATACGAGCAGTACTTC.

J is TRBJ1-2 and V is TRBV5-1; 8 bases fit TRBD1. Trimming at V came to 4 bases and at J to 1 base, leaving 6 bases not matched to a gene. The CDR3 is 15 residues long. Germline V gene data show CDR1 as SGHRS and CDR2 as YFSETQ. The CDR3 loop reads CASSQRQGINYGYTF. CDR3 nucleotide sequence: TGCGCCAGCAGCCAGCGACAGGGGATTAACTATGGCTACACCTTC. Combining the CDR3 with reference TRBV5-1 and TRBJ1-2 gives the whole variable domain KAGVTQTPRYLIKTRGQQVTLSCSPISGHRSVSWYQQTPGQGLQFLFEYFSETQRNKGNFPGRFSGRQFSNSRSEMNVSTLELGDSALYLCASSQRQGINYGYTFGSGTRLTVV.

This clone turned up a few times. The chain's CDR3 is CASSRVGGKNTEAFF. In DNA form, the CDR3 reads TGCGCCAGCAGCCGGGTAGGGGGGAAGAACACTGAAGCTTTCTTT. This chain connects TRBV4-3 to TRBJ1-1; weak D call: TRBD1 (6 bases). Trimming left V 4 bases short and J 1 base short, with 13 bases between. The CDR3 runs 15 residues. Germline assignment: CDR1 LGHNA and CDR2 YSLEER.

The chain joins TRBV28 to TRBJ2-2; 15 bases agree with TRBD2. Losses at the gene ends were 5 bases for V and 7 bases for J; bases not matched to a gene: 5. CDR1 MDHEN and CDR2 SYDVKM come from the germline V gene. This CDR3 comprises 16 residues. CDR3 nucleotide sequence: TGTGCCAGCAGTCCCGGGACTAGCGGGAGGCGCGGGGAGCTGTTTTTT. Its translation is CASSPGTSGRRGELFF.

The rearrangement joins TRBV5-1 to TRBJ1-2; unclear D gene. Trimming pared 0 bases from V and 1 base from J, leaving 7 bases between. This CDR3 has 14 residues. Per the germline V gene, CDR1 is SGHRS and CDR2 is YFSETQ. The CDR3 coding sequence is TGCGCCAGCAGCTTGGATTCCGTTAACTATGGCTACACCTTC. Encoded protein: CASSLDSVNYGYTF.

This chain uses TRBV4-1 with TRBJ1-5; D unclear. Trimming removed 0 bases at V and 2 bases at J, with 11 bases between. Germline V gene sequence: CDR1 MGHRA, CDR2 YSYEKL. The CDR3 is made up of 16 amino acids. In DNA, the CDR3 is TGCGCCAGCAGCCAAGAGGGCGGGTACCGCAATCAGCCCCAGCATTTT. Amino acid sequence: CASSQEGGYRNQPQHF.

The chain is built from TRBV6-5 and TRBJ1-2; no firm D call. V lost 2 bases and J lost 1, with 8 bases in between. Germline V gives CDR1 MNHEY, CDR2 SVGAGI. The CDR3 is made up of 14 amino acids. The CDR3 coding sequence is TGTGCCAGCAGTTACCAGGCAGTTAACTATGGCTACACCTTC. Translated: CASSYQAVNYGYTF.

J is TRBJ2-1 and V is TRBV25-1, with no clear D. Germline lookup yields CDR1 MGHDK and CDR2 SYGVNS. CDR3 length: 13 amino acids. Trimming shortened V by 5 bases and J by 11 bases, and 16 bases separated the two germline ends. The CDR3 sequence: CASSPLAGFKQFF. The DNA for the CDR3 is TGTGCCAGCAGTCCCCTGGCCGGGTTTAAGCAGTTCTTC.